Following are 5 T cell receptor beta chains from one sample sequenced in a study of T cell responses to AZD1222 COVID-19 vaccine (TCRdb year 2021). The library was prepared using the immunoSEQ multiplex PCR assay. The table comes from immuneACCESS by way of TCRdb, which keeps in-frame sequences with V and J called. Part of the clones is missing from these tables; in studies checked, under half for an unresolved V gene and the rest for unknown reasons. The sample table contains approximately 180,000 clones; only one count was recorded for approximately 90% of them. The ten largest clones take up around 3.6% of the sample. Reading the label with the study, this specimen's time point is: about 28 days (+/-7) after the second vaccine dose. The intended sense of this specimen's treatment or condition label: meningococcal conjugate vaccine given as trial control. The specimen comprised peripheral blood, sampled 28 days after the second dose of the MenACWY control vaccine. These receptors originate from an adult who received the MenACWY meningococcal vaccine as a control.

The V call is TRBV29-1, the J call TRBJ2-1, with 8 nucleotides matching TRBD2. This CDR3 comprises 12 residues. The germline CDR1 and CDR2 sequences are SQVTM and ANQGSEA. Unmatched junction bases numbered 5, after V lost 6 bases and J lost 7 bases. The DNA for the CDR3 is TGCAGCGTACATAGCGGGGCAAATGAGCAGTTCTTC. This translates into CSVHSGANEQFF.

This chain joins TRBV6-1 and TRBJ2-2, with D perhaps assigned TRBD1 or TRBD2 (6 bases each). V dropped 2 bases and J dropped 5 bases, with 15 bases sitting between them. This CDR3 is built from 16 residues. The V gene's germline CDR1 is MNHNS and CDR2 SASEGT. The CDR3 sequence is CASSERGDWGTGELFF. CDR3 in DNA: TGTGCCAGCAGTGAAAGGGGGGACTGGGGGACCGGGGAGCTGTTTTTT.

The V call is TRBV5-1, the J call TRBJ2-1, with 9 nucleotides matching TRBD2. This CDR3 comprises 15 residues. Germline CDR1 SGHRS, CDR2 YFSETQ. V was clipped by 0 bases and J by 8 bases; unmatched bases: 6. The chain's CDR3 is CASSLASGIMDEQFF. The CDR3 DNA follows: TGCGCCAGCAGCTTGGCTAGCGGGATAATGGATGAGCAGTTCTTC.

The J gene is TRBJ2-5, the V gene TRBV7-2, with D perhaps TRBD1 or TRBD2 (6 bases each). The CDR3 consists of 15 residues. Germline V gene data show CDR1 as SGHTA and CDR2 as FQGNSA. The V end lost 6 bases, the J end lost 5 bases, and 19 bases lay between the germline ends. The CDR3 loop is CASSTTRGARETQYF. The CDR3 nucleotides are TGTGCCAGCAGTACGACTAGGGGGGCGAGGGAGACCCAGTACTTC.

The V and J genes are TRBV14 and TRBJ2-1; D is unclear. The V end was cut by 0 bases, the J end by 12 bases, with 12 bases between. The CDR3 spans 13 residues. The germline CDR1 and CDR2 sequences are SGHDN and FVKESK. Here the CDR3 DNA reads TGTGCCAGCAGCCAAGATCTTGGAAAGGGGCAGTTCTTC. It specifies CASSQDLGKGQFF.